The T cell receptor beta chain under discussion was sequenced for a study of identical twins. This clonotype has ten or more counts. The CDR3 spans 24 residues. V lost 2 bases, J lost 5 bases, and 34 bases stayed unmatched. Germline V gene lookup returns CDR1 MNHGY and CDR2 SVAAGI. Unique molecular identifiers were present on cDNA, and template switching added a universal primer site. TCRdb recomputed calls from the 5' RACE reads with MiXCR, one row per CDR3 protein. The sample shows hundreds of thousands of distinct CDR3 sequences, nearly 9.5% of them seen only once. This sample also belongs to another study, concerning yellow fever vaccine responses in identical twins.

Sequenced: CD8+ T cells sorted from blood. The chain joins TRBV6-9 to TRBJ2-3; TRBD2 matches 7 bases. This TCR was recovered from a woman between 18 and 29 years old in good health. The CDR3 DNA reads as TGTGCCAGCAGTTATATTCTCGGGGCTAGCGGTACAACACGGGAGCCTTCCGGAGTAGATACGCAGTATTTT. Residues: CASSYILGASGTTREPSGVDTQYF.